A single sample is the source of the 13 T cell receptor beta chains below, sequenced in a study of CD8+CD57+ T cells in acquired aplastic anemia. The template for TCR beta VDJ and CDR3 sequence profiling was genomic DNA. TCRdb re-called the reads through MiXCR, storing one row per CDR3 protein. The table records around 180,000 distinct CDR3 sequences, under 70% of them present only once. Input material: sorted CD4+, CD8+, or CD8+CD57+ T cells (not recorded which) from PBMCs. The receptor source for this set is a human donor with severe aplastic anemia or a healthy control (not recorded which).

The chain links TRBV7-4 to TRBJ1-1, with D maybe TRBD1 (6 bases). With 1 base removed from V and 0 bases from J, the gap between germline ends came to 12 bases. This CDR3 comprises 16 residues. In germline, CDR1 is SGHVT, CDR2 SQSDAQ. CDR3 nucleotides: TGTGCCAGCAGCTTAGAGACAGGTCGTATGAACACTGAAGCTTTCTTT. The encoded protein is CASSLETGRMNTEAFF. The full variable domain, with the rest looked up from reference TRBV7-4 and TRBJ1-1, is GAGVSQSPRYKVAKRGRDVALRCDSISGHVTLYWYRQTLGQGSEVLTYSQSDAQRDKSGRPSGRFSAERPERSVSTLKIQRTEQGDSAVYLCASSLETGRMNTEAFFGQGTRLTVV.

This clonotype has more than one count but fewer than ten. This chain joins TRBV7-2 and TRBJ2-5; possible D gene TRBD2, 6 bases. Germline CDR1 SGHTA, CDR2 FQGNSA. The V end lost 2 bases, the J end lost 5 bases, and 12 bases lay between the germline ends. The CDR3 runs 14 residues. The CDR3 region is CASSLYGAGETQYF. The CDR3 DNA sequence: TGTGCCAGCAGCTTATATGGGGCGGGGGAGACCCAGTACTTC.

V usage is TRBV19 and J usage is TRBJ1-2, with D perhaps TRBD1 (5 bases). V lost 9 bases, J lost 1 base, and 15 bases lay in between. Germline V CDR1 and CDR2: LNHDA, SQIVND (reference sequence). The CDR3 covers 14 residues. CDR3 sequence: CASMQGAVNYGYTF. The CDR3 DNA is TGTGCCAGCATGCAGGGTGCAGTTAACTATGGCTACACCTTC.

The rearrangement links TRBV10-3 to TRBJ2-7; perhaps D is TRBD1 or TRBD2 (5 bases each). Per germline, CDR1 ENHRY and CDR2 SYGVKD. The CDR3 loop spans 13 amino acids. Between the trimmed V and J ends, which lost 7 bases and 6 bases, there was a span of 16 bases. CDR3 nucleotides: TGTGCCATCAAATCGGGACCGTCGGGCGAGCAGTACTTC. Amino acids: CAIKSGPSGEQYF.

This clonotype has more than one count but fewer than ten. This rearrangement joins TRBV7-2 to TRBJ1-6; the D is unclear. Trimming took 3 bases from V and 2 from J, leaving 8 bases between them. From germline, CDR1 is SGHTA and CDR2 FQGNSA. The CDR3 has 15 residues. The CDR3 is CASSLSGTYNSPLHF. The CDR3 bases are TGTGCCAGCAGCTTGTCGGGCACCTATAATTCACCCCTCCACTTT.

V gene TRBV29-1 combines with J gene TRBJ2-7; D remains ambiguous. This CDR3 has 12 residues. The V gene lost 7 bases and the J gene lost 1 base, with 11 bases spanning the gap. Germline loops: CDR1 SQVTM, CDR2 ANQGSEA. The CDR3 protein is CSARRSSYEQYF. The CDR3 DNA is TGCAGCGCCCGAAGGTCTTCCTACGAGCAGTACTTC.

The V gene is TRBV7-9, the J gene TRBJ2-1, with TRBD2 matching over 7 bases. This CDR3 comprises 18 residues. Germline V gene data show CDR1 as SEHNR and CDR2 as FQNEAQ (reference sequence). The V segment lost 2 bases and the J segment 1 base; nucleotides outside the gene matches: 11. The CDR3 loop reads CASSLFGVAGESYNEQFF. The CDR3 nucleotides are TGTGCCAGCAGCTTATTCGGTGTTGCGGGAGAATCCTACAATGAGCAGTTCTTC.

The chain links TRBV7-9 to TRBJ1-2, with a tentative D call TRBD1 (6 bases). This CDR3 contains 13 residues. Germline V gene lookup returns CDR1 SEHNR and CDR2 FQNEAQ (reference sequence). V lost 5 bases and J 5 bases, leaving 12 bases between the germline ends. This CDR3 is CASSLRDTYGYTF. DNA of the CDR3: TGTGCCAGCAGCCTCCGGGACACGTATGGCTACACCTTC.

This clonotype was detected ten times or more. The chain joins TRBV4-3 to TRBJ1-2; D perhaps matches TRBD1 (6 bases). This CDR3 region has 17 residues. V was clipped by 0 bases and J by 4 bases, with 18 bases between them. Germline lookup yields CDR1 LGHNA and CDR2 YSLEER. The CDR3 DNA reads as TGCGCCAGCAGCCAAGATGTTGCGACAGGAACACCCTATGGCTACACCTTC. As protein: CASSQDVATGTPYGYTF.

V and J are TRBV29-1 and TRBJ2-3, with TRBD1 identical over 7 bases. After removal of 3 bases from V and 1 base from J, the junction contained 1 base not matched to a gene. Germline V gene sequence: CDR1 SQVTM, CDR2 ANQGSEA. This CDR3 is 13 amino acids long. This CDR3 is CSVEGQRTDTQYF. CDR3 bases: TGCAGCGTTGAGGGACAGCGCACAGATACGCAGTATTTT.

This chain joins TRBV15 and TRBJ2-7, with a weak D call TRBD1 (5 bases). Germline V CDR1 and CDR2: LNHNV, YYDKDF (reference sequence). This CDR3 has 17 amino acids. This chain's CDR3 is CATSRDPDSELLRAVRV. The CDR3 DNA sequence: TGTGCCACCAGCAGAGATCCTGACAGCGAGCTCCTACGAGCAGTCAGAGTT.

The table lists this clonotype with many counts. CDR3 residues: CASSDSKSGGGTDTQYF. The CDR3 region has the DNA TGTGCCAGCAGTGACTCGAAATCCGGGGGCGGGACAGATACGCAGTATTTT. The chain employs TRBV6-4 and TRBJ2-3; D assignment may be TRBD1 or TRBD2 (6 bases each). CDR1 is MRHNA, CDR2 SNTAGT, per germline. The V end lost 0 bases, the J end lost 3 bases, and 16 bases lay between the germline ends. The CDR3 spans 17 residues.

As regards this clonotype: No conserved phenylalanine or tryptophan ends this CDR3, so it is likely a read error. CDR3 coding DNA: TGTGCCAACAGCGAATGGACAGGCGGCACTGAAGCTTTCTCT. It encodes CANSEWTGGTEAFS. This chain connects TRBV9 to TRBJ1-1, with 7 positions matching TRBD1. CDR3 length: 14 amino acids. In germline, CDR1 is SGDLS, CDR2 YYNGEE.